This T cell receptor (beta chain) was recovered during a study of T cell responses to AZD1222 COVID-19 vaccine. Details on this clone: Its antigen remains unknown. Other nucleotide sequences from this sample produce the same CDR3.

Germline V gene lookup returns CDR1 MDHEN and CDR2 SYDVKM. V dropped 5 bases and J dropped 3; count of bases not matched to a gene: 8. The CDR3 runs 15 residues. The repertoire was sequenced with immunoSEQ multiplex PCR; TCRdb's copy has only in-frame clones and lacks some. The sample shows approximately 170,000 clones, approximately 95% of them seen only once. Study observations and caveats: Variant regions that are unmutated are reportedly the target of nearly half of spike-specific TCRs. Spike-specific TCR breadth and depth grew following two AZD1222 doses. It was only after the peak T cell response that any repertoires were sampled. Among the donors, most were white British and more were female, and clonal diversity was possibly underestimated.

The receptor comes from an adult in good health. The V call is TRBV28, the J call TRBJ1-2; the match to TRBD1 covers 8 bases. The material sequenced was peripheral blood, taken on day 0 of AZD1222 vaccination. The CDR3 DNA is TGTGCCAGCAGTCTCCCCGACAGGGGTGACTATGGCTACACCTTC. Translation: CASSLPDRGDYGYTF.